These 9 T cell receptor beta chains share one sample of origin, sequenced in a study of control samples from healthy donors and cancer patients. The assay was immunoSEQ multiplex PCR, and TCRdb's table has in-frame clones only and misses some. In the table there are 100,000 or so clones, about four fifths of which are singletons. The specimen was blood. The receptors shown here come from a woman aged 45-60 years in good health.

CDR3 sequence: CASSFTASREANEQFF. CDR3 DNA: TGCGCCAGCAGCTTCACGGCCTCGCGGGAGGCTAATGAGCAGTTCTTC. The chain uses TRBV5-1 and TRBJ2-1; TRBD2 aligns across 8 bases. The CDR3 totals 16 residues. Trimming took 2 bases from V and 7 from J; bases not matched to a gene: 11. CDR1 SGHRS and CDR2 YFSETQ come from the germline V gene.

The chain couples TRBV4-1 to TRBJ2-1; D is possibly TRBD2 (6 bases). The CDR3 is 16 residues long. The germline V and J ends were trimmed by 1 base and 0 bases, with 10 bases remaining between them. Germline V gives CDR1 MGHRA, CDR2 YSYEKL. Written as DNA, the CDR3 is TGCGCCAGCAGCCAAGTCGGAGGGAGCTCCTACAATGAGCAGTTCTTC. This sequence encodes CASSQVGGSSYNEQFF.

The chain joins TRBV10-3 to TRBJ1-1, with 9 bases fitting TRBD1. The CDR3 runs to 14 residues. Per the germline V gene, CDR1 is ENHRY and CDR2 is SYGVKD. Trimming removed 5 bases from V and 4 bases from J; junction bases left unmatched: 5. The DNA for the CDR3 is TGTGCCATCAGTCCCGGGACAGGGATCACTGAAGCTTTCTTT. It specifies CAISPGTGITEAFF.

The chain carries TRBV5-1 and TRBJ2-5; D possibly corresponds to TRBD1 (6 bases). Germline CDR1 and CDR2: SGHRS and YFSETQ. Trimming pared 4 bases from V and 5 bases from J, leaving 18 bases between. The CDR3 is 15 amino acids. CDR3 nucleotides: TGCGCCAGCAGCGGAACGGCGGAGAGGGGGGAGACCCAGTACTTC. It translates to CASSGTAERGETQYF.

The chain combines TRBV2 with TRBJ2-6; D is uncertain. CDR1 is SNHLY and CDR2 is FYNNEI in the germline V gene. V lost 6 bases and J 1 base, leaving 10 bases between the germline ends. CDR3 length: 15 amino acids. The CDR3 protein is CASRDGRSGANVLTF. In DNA, the CDR3 is TGTGCCAGCAGGGACGGGCGATCTGGGGCCAACGTCCTGACTTTC.

The chain uses TRBV15 and TRBJ2-7; weak D call: TRBD2 (5 bases). In germline, CDR1 is LNHNV, CDR2 YYDKDF (reference sequence). V lost 3 bases, J lost 3 bases, and 6 bases lay in between. CDR3 length: 12 residues. CDR3 region: CATSSDYYEQYF. DNA for the CDR3: TGTGCCACCAGCAGCGACTACTACGAGCAGTACTTC.

Only a few counts were recorded for this clone. V gene TRBV7-2 combines with J gene TRBJ1-2, with D hard to call. Trimming shortened V by 1 base and J by 5 bases, and 11 bases separated the two germline ends. The CDR3 has 14 amino acids. The germline gives CDR1 SGHTA, CDR2 FQGNSA. In DNA form, the CDR3 reads TGTGCCAGCAGCTTAGATCCTCCTATTTATGGCTACACCTTC. Its translation: CASSLDPPIYGYTF. Together with reference TRBV7-2 and TRBJ1-2, the CDR3 gives the full variable domain: GAGVSQSPSNKVTEKGKDVELRCDPISGHTALYWYRQSLGQGLEFLIYFQGNSAPDKSGLPSDRFSAERTGGSVSTLTIQRTQQEDSAVYLCASSLDPPIYGYTFGSGTRLTVV.

This chain uses TRBV15 with TRBJ1-5; D might be TRBD1 (5 bases). V was clipped by 3 bases and J by 5 bases, with 14 bases between them. This CDR3 is built from 15 residues. Germline CDR1 is LNHNV and CDR2 is YYDKDF (reference sequence). CDR3 residues: CATSRPGSGDQPQHF. In nucleotides, the CDR3 is TGTGCCACCAGCAGGCCAGGGTCGGGGGATCAGCCCCAGCATTTT. Looking up the rest from reference TRBV15 and TRBJ1-5 gives the full variable domain: DAMVIQNPRYQVTQFGKPVTLSCSQTLNHNVMYWYQQKSSQAPKLLFHYYDKDFNNEADTPDNFQSRRPNTSFCFLDIRSPGLGDTAMYLCATSRPGSGDQPQHFGDGTRLSIL.

This sequence joins TRBV7-9 and TRBJ2-3; possible D gene TRBD1, 6 bases. Trimming took off 1 base at V and 0 bases at J, with 8 bases between the two ends. This CDR3 region has 15 residues. Per germline, CDR1 SEHNR and CDR2 FQNEAQ (reference sequence). The CDR3: CASSLGDRSTDTQYF. The DNA for the CDR3 is TGTGCCAGCAGCTTAGGCGACAGGAGCACAGATACGCAGTATTTT. Full variable domain (remainder filled in from reference TRBV7-9 and TRBJ2-3): DTGVSQNPRHKITKRGQNVTFRCDPISEHNRLYWYRQTLGQGPEFLTYFQNEAQLEKSRLLSDRFSAERPKGSFSTLEIQRTEQGDSAMYLCASSLGDRSTDTQYFGPGTRLTVL.